This T cell receptor beta chain originates from a study of T cell clonality in common variable immunodeficiency. Findings and caveats of the study: TCRbeta clonality was increased in CVID versus healthy controls. Shared TCRbeta clones were fewer between CVID subjects than controls.

For this clone: The target antigen is unknown.

The assay was immunoSEQ multiplex PCR, and TCRdb's table has in-frame clones only and misses some. The repertoire shows 25,000 to 35,000 clones, none seen only once; the top ten take less than 15%. The receptor was isolated from a person aged 18 to 75 in good health. The sequenced material came from peripheral blood mononuclear cells.

The CDR3 bases that were read are TGTGCCGGTAGCACAGGGATCACAGATACG. Translation: CAGSTGITDT. The CDR3 reads in full as CAGSTGITDTQYF. The chain joins TRBV30 to TRBJ2-3, with D possibly matching TRBD1 (6 bases). The read ends 3 residues early relative to the CDR3; the germline J gene fills the gap. The length of the CDR3 is 13 residues. Germline V gene sequence: CDR1 GTSNPN, CDR2 SVGIG (reference sequence). V was trimmed by 8 bases and J by 2 bases, leaving 14 bases between them.